The 31 T cell receptor beta chains listed next were all sequenced from one sample in a study of graft-versus-host responses after intestinal transplantation. Sequencing used immunoSEQ multiplex PCR; TCRdb keeps in-frame clones, though not all of them. The sample holds roughly 98,000 clones, approximately 92% seen once. These receptors' antigens are unknown. The material sequenced was unstimulated CD8+ T cells sorted from spleen or lymph node cells, taken before transplant. Every receptor here comes from a human donor who was the organ donor for an intestinal transplant.

V and J are TRBV2 and TRBJ2-1; D perhaps matches TRBD2 (6 bases). V was shortened by 7 bases and J by 5 bases, with 9 bases between the two germline ends. This CDR3 contains 12 residues. Germline V lookup: CDR1 SNHLY, CDR2 FYNNEI. CDR3 bases: TGTGCCAGCACCCCGGGGGACAATGAGCAGTTCTTC. Its translation is CASTPGDNEQFF.

This chain joins TRBV5-1 and TRBJ1-1; possibly TRBD1 for D (6 bases). This CDR3 is 16 amino acids long. Germline V gives CDR1 SGHRS, CDR2 YFSETQ. V lost 4 bases and J lost 5, with 21 bases in between. CDR3 DNA sequence: TGCGCCAGCAGCCGGGGTACATGGGGGCAGCGGACTGAAGCTTTCTTT. This translates into CASSRGTWGQRTEAFF.

J is TRBJ2-7 and V is TRBV9; 7 bases agree with TRBD2. V was clipped by 3 bases and J by 6 bases; unmatched bases: 6. Germline CDR1 is SGDLS and CDR2 is YYNGEE. This CDR3 has 13 amino acids. CDR3 loop: CASSGGWGGEQYF. CDR3 in DNA: TGTGCCAGCAGCGGGGGCTGGGGGGGCGAGCAGTACTTC.

In regard to this clone: The junction departs from the called germline gene at one end, perhaps through a read error. The J gene is TRBJ2-7, the V gene TRBV7-7; TRBD2 matches at 16 bases. CDR1 and CDR2 (germline): SSHAT, FNYEAQ (reference sequence). This CDR3 region has 15 residues. The CDR3 nucleotides read TGTGCTAGCAGCCCTGGGACTAGCGGGGGGGAAGAGCAGTACTTC. Encoded protein: CASSPGTSGGEEQYF.

The V gene is TRBV6-5, the J gene TRBJ2-1; 8 nucleotides agree with TRBD2. J was trimmed by 8 bases and V by 8 bases; bases with no gene match: 11. The germline V gene encodes CDR1 MNHEY and CDR2 SVGAGI. This CDR3 is built from 14 residues. CDR3 nucleotide sequence: TGTGCCAGCTTCCAGAGGGCGGGAGGCGATGAGCAGTTCTTC. Amino acid sequence: CASFQRAGGDEQFF.

This chain connects TRBV4-2 to TRBJ1-4; D gene uncertain. The CDR3 runs 13 residues. V dropped 0 bases and J dropped 8 bases, with 7 bases sitting between them. The V gene's germline CDR1 is LGHNA and CDR2 YNFKEQ. For the CDR3, the DNA is TGTGCCAGCAGCCAAGATCTAGAGGAAAAACTGTTTTTT. It specifies CASSQDLEEKLFF.

The chain recombines TRBV27 with TRBJ2-7; 9 bases align to TRBD1. V lost 3 bases and J lost 2; bases outside the gene matches: 2. There are 14 residues in the CDR3. Germline V gives CDR1 MNHEY, CDR2 SMNVEV (reference sequence). CDR3 coding DNA: TGTGCCAGCAGTTTGGGACAGGGAACCTACGAGCAGTACTTC. Amino acid sequence: CASSLGQGTYEQYF.

The chain's CDR3 is CASSVAPQAPQYF. In nucleotides, the CDR3 is TGTGCCAGCAGCGTAGCTCCCCAGGCCCCCCAGTACTTC. V usage is TRBV9 and J usage is TRBJ2-7, with D hard to call. Germline V CDR1 and CDR2: SGDLS, YYNGEE. V was trimmed by 0 bases and J by 10 bases, leaving 14 bases between them. The CDR3 is 13 amino acids.

V is TRBV10-1 and J is TRBJ1-1; D may be TRBD1 (5 bases). V lost 7 bases and J 0 bases, leaving 12 bases between the germline ends. The CDR3 totals 14 residues. Germline CDR1 WNHNN, CDR2 SYGVQD (reference sequence). The CDR3 loop reads CASKKGLLNTEAFF. The CDR3, as DNA: TGCGCCAGCAAAAAGGGACTGCTGAACACTGAAGCTTTCTTT.

This clone has a single count. The J gene is TRBJ2-1, the V gene TRBV6-1; TRBD2 is a possible D gene (6 bases). The germline CDR1 and CDR2 sequences are MNHNS and SASEGT. CDR3 length equals 15 residues. V was cut by 4 bases and J by 8 bases, with 18 bases left in between. The CDR3 is CASSGSVEGKDEQFF. For the CDR3, the DNA is TGTGCCAGCAGTGGGTCGGTGGAGGGGAAGGATGAGCAGTTCTTC.

This chain links TRBV6-1 with TRBJ1-3, with a tentative D call TRBD1 (5 bases). Germline V gene data show CDR1 as MNHNS and CDR2 as SASEGT. The CDR3 length is 19 residues. V was trimmed by 2 bases and J by 2 bases, leaving 22 bases between them. The CDR3 sequence is CASSEYPKRGLTPGNTIYF. The CDR3 nucleotides read TGTGCCAGCAGTGAATACCCAAAACGGGGACTGACACCTGGAAACACCATATATTTT.

J is TRBJ1-2 and V is TRBV4-3; D gene ambiguous. This CDR3 contains 14 residues. Trimming pared 0 bases from V and 4 bases from J, leaving 9 bases between. Germline CDR1 LGHNA, CDR2 YSLEER. CDR3 loop: CASSQDEGFYGYTF. In DNA, the CDR3 is TGCGCCAGCAGCCAAGATGAGGGCTTCTATGGCTACACCTTC.

This clone was seen a few times. J is TRBJ2-1 and V is TRBV4-3; D is perhaps TRBD2 (5 bases). This CDR3 is built from 16 residues. Germline loops: CDR1 LGHNA, CDR2 YSLEER. The V end was cut by 4 bases, the J end by 3 bases, with 16 bases between. This CDR3 is CASSLSWEPIYNEQFF. CDR3 in DNA: TGCGCCAGCAGCCTCTCATGGGAGCCCATCTACAATGAGCAGTTCTTC.

The chain combines TRBV27 with TRBJ2-3, with 11 positions matching TRBD2. The germline V gene encodes CDR1 MNHEY and CDR2 SMNVEV (reference sequence). The CDR3 has 17 amino acids. Losses at the gene ends were 4 bases for V and 0 bases for J; bases not matched to a gene: 6. CDR3 protein: CASSSAGTSGSTDTQYF. CDR3 nucleotides: TGTGCCAGCAGTTCTGCCGGGACTAGCGGAAGCACAGATACGCAGTATTTT.

This rearrangement joins TRBV4-1 to TRBJ1-2, with TRBD1 as a possible D gene (6 bases). V lost 0 bases and J 4 bases, leaving 9 bases between the germline ends. Germline CDR1 is MGHRA and CDR2 is YSYEKL. The CDR3 length is 14 residues. CDR3 DNA: TGCGCCAGCAGCCAAGATCGGACAGCCTATGGCTACACCTTC. Protein: CASSQDRTAYGYTF.

This clone has just one count. This chain joins TRBV4-3 and TRBJ2-3, with TRBD2 matching over 9 bases. V shed 4 bases, J shed 5 bases, and the junction held 10 bases outside the gene matches. In germline, CDR1 is LGHNA, CDR2 YSLEER. The CDR3 has 16 residues. The CDR3 nucleotides read TGCGCCAGCAGCCCTTCTGCGGGAGGGCCGGTAGATACGCAGTATTTT. This codes for CASSPSAGGPVDTQYF.

The chain is built from TRBV27 and TRBJ2-7; D not certain. Trimming shortened V by 10 bases and J by 6 bases, and 10 bases separated the two germline ends. Germline V gene data show CDR1 as MNHEY and CDR2 as SMNVEV (reference sequence). This CDR3 has 10 residues. The CDR3 bases are TGTGCCATTACCCACGGCGAGCAGTACTTC. This codes for CAITHGEQYF.

V is TRBV29-1 and J is TRBJ1-2; D might be TRBD1 (5 bases). Trimming removed 7 bases from V and 7 bases from J, with 13 bases in between. CDR1 and CDR2 from the germline V gene are SQVTM and ANQGSEA. This CDR3 has 11 amino acids. The CDR3: CSGLGGGGYTF. In DNA form, the CDR3 reads TGCAGCGGATTGGGGGGGGGTGGCTACACCTTC. Variable domain in full (rest from reference TRBV29-1 and TRBJ1-2): SAVISQKPSRDICQRGTSLTIQCQVDSQVTMMFWYRQQPGQSLTLIATANQGSEATYESGFVIDKFPISRPNLTFSTLTVSNMSPEDSSIYLCSGLGGGGYTFGSGTRLTVV.

V usage is TRBV7-8 and J usage is TRBJ1-4, with a tentative D call TRBD1 (6 bases). The CDR3 runs 16 residues. CDR1 is SGHVS, CDR2 FQNEAQ, per germline. With 5 bases removed from V and 3 bases from J, the gap between germline ends came to 16 bases. This CDR3 reads CASSLWHRAANEKLFF. CDR3 sequence (DNA): TGTGCCAGCAGCCTATGGCACAGGGCGGCTAATGAAAAACTGTTTTTT.

The table lists this clone with a few counts. The genes are TRBV6-1 and TRBJ2-7; 11 nucleotides align to TRBD1. There are 14 residues in the CDR3. V gave up 6 bases and J gave up 4 bases; unmatched junction bases: 5. CDR1 and CDR2 (germline): MNHNS, SASEGT. The CDR3 coding sequence is TGTGCCAGCAGAAGGACAGGGGGCGAATACGAGCAGTACTTC. Protein: CASRRTGGEYEQYF.

V gene TRBV27 combines with J gene TRBJ1-2; TRBD1 might be the D (6 bases). Deletions cut 5 bases from V and 0 bases from J, with 16 bases between. Per germline, CDR1 MNHEY and CDR2 SMNVEV (reference sequence). The CDR3 contains 16 residues. CDR3 residues: CASSPSLGATNYGYTF. The CDR3 coding sequence is TGTGCCAGCAGTCCATCACTGGGGGCCACTAACTATGGCTACACCTTC.

The chain has TRBV28 and TRBJ2-7; 7 bases line up with TRBD1. The ends lost 11 bases at V and 3 bases at J; junction bases unmatched: 13. The CDR3 sequence is 14 residues long. The germline CDR1 and CDR2 sequences are MDHEN and SYDVKM. CDR3 sequence reads: CASGDGTAFYEQYF. DNA for the CDR3: TGTGCCTCAGGGGACGGGACAGCCTTCTACGAGCAGTACTTC.

The chain recombines TRBV5-4 with TRBJ2-2; D is undetermined. The germline V and J ends were trimmed by 3 bases and 6 bases, with 9 bases remaining between them. The CDR3 is 13 amino acids. Germline V gene lookup returns CDR1 SGHNT and CDR2 YYREEE (reference sequence). CDR3 region: CASSSSLAGELFF. The CDR3, as DNA: TGTGCCAGCAGCTCCTCACTGGCCGGGGAGCTGTTTTTT.

The chain combines TRBV7-9 with TRBJ1-3, with D possibly TRBD1 on 5 matching bases. Germline-derived CDR1 and CDR2 are SEHNR and FQNEAQ (reference sequence). CDR3 length: 13 amino acids. V lost 4 bases and J lost 7, with 11 bases in between. CDR3 region: CASSSPQGNTIYF. The CDR3 bases are TGTGCCAGCAGCTCTCCCCAGGGTAACACCATATATTTT.

The chain uses TRBV7-9 and TRBJ1-2, with TRBD1 identical over 7 bases. V lost 5 bases to trimming and J lost 8 bases; unmatched junction nucleotides: 8. This CDR3 is 13 amino acids long. CDR1 and CDR2 from the germline V gene are SEHNR and FQNEAQ (reference sequence). The CDR3 reads CASSLGQQSGYTF. The CDR3 DNA sequence: TGTGCCAGCAGCCTGGGACAGCAAAGCGGCTACACCTTC.

The J gene is TRBJ2-3, the V gene TRBV5-4; TRBD1 matches 7 bases. The CDR3 length is 13 residues. The J segment lost 2 bases and the V segment lost 7 bases, leaving 4 bases of the junction unmatched. CDR1 is SGHNT, CDR2 YYREEE, per germline (reference sequence). The CDR3 nucleotides read TGTGCCAGCGGGGACAGCTACACAGATACGCAGTATTTT. Translated, it gives CASGDSYTDTQYF. The whole variable domain, remainder taken from reference TRBV5-4 and TRBJ2-3, is ETGVTQSPTHLIKTRGQQVTLRCSSQSGHNTVSWYQQALGQGPQFIFQYYREEENGRGNFPPRFSGLQFPNYSSELNVNALELDDSALYLCASGDSYTDTQYFGPGTRLTVL.

The gene calls are TRBV19 and TRBJ1-5; 9 nucleotides align to TRBD1. The length of the CDR3 is 13 residues. Germline V gene data show CDR1 as LNHDA and CDR2 as SQIVND (reference sequence). V trimming: 6 bases; J trimming: 11 bases; junction bases outside the gene matches: 8. For the CDR3, the DNA is TGTGCCAGTAGGGGACAGGGCTTTGGGACCCAGCATTTT. Translated: CASRGQGFGTQHF.

V and J are TRBV19 and TRBJ1-1; D is uncertain. The CDR3 runs to 14 residues. V lost 6 bases and J 3 bases, leaving 14 bases between the germline ends. CDR1 and CDR2 (germline): LNHDA, SQIVND (reference sequence). CDR3 in DNA: TGTGCCAGTAGCCATATGGGCACGGACACTGAAGCTTTCTTT. Protein sequence: CASSHMGTDTEAFF.

The chain carries TRBV7-8 and TRBJ1-1; possibly TRBD1 for D (6 bases). V was shortened by 4 bases and J by 0 bases, with 18 bases between the two germline ends. Germline assignment: CDR1 SGHVS and CDR2 FQNEAQ. The CDR3 is 17 amino acids. DNA for the CDR3: TGTGCCAGCAGCTGTTCACAGGGTTCTATAATGAACACTGAAGCTTTCTTT. It specifies CASSCSQGSIMNTEAFF.

This chain links TRBV27 with TRBJ2-2, with 9 nucleotides matching TRBD2. This CDR3 has 18 amino acids. V lost 3 bases, J lost 4 bases, and 12 bases stayed unmatched. Per the germline V gene, CDR1 is MNHEY and CDR2 is SMNVEV (reference sequence). DNA for the CDR3: TGTGCCAGCAGTTTGAGCCCGGGACTAGCCCACCTCACCGGGGAGCTGTTTTTT. This codes for CASSLSPGLAHLTGELFF.

The J gene is TRBJ2-1, the V gene TRBV27, with unresolved D. Trimming removed 2 bases from V and 2 bases from J, with 7 bases in between. This CDR3 is 14 amino acids long. CDR1 is MNHEY and CDR2 is SMNVEV in the germline V gene (reference sequence). In DNA, the CDR3 is TGTGCCAGCAGTTTACTAGTTACCTACAATGAGCAGTTCTTC. Translated, it gives CASSLLVTYNEQFF.